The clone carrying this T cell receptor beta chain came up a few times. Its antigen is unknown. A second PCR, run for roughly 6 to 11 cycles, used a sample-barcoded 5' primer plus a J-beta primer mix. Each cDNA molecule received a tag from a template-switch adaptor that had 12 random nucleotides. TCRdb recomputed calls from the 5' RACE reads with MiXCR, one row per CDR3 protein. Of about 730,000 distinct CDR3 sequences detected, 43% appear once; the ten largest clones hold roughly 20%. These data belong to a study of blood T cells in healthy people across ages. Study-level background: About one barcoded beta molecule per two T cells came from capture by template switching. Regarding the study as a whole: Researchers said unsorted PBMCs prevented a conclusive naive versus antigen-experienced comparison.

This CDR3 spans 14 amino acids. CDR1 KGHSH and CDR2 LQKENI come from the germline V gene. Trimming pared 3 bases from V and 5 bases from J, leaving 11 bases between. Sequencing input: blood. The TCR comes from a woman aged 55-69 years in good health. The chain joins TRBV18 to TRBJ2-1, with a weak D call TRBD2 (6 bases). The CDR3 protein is CASSPGLRNNEQFF. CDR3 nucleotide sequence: TGTGCCAGCTCACCGGGACTTCGAAACAATGAGCAGTTCTTC.